This T cell receptor (beta chain) was observed in a study of spatial heterogeneity in lung cancer. CDR3 size: 15 residues. V was pared by 4 bases and J by 7 bases, with 19 bases between. CDR1 is LNHDA, CDR2 SQIVND, per germline (reference sequence). TCRdb redid the calling of the 5' RACE reads with MiXCR, one entry per CDR3 protein. The sample has over 85,000 distinct CDR3 sequences, approximately 19% seen once. Indicated time point: blood at routine non-recurrence follow-up after resection. No cells were sorted before sequencing. The whole RNA sequenced was extracted from tumor, nontumor lung or frozen PBMC.

J is TRBJ2-5 and V is TRBV19; D may be TRBD1 (6 bases). The sequences come from PBMCs, collected at follow-up. This receptor was identified in a male donor with early-stage non-small cell lung cancer. DNA of the CDR3: TGTGCCAGTAGTAACTCCGGGACACCTTTCGGGACCCAGTACTTC. Amino acid sequence: CASSNSGTPFGTQYF.